Listed below are T cell receptor beta chains from one sample, sequenced in a study of siplizumab effects on memory and regulatory T cells. Generated by immunoSEQ multiplex PCR, the TCRdb table keeps only in-frame clones and is missing some. The sample holds roughly 62,000 clones, 90% to 95% seen once. Sequencing was carried out using CD8+ T cells sorted from blood. The origin of the receptors is a human donor in good health. Each CDR3 is given with its conserved first and last residue.

J gene | CDR3 length | V gene | CDR3 protein
TRBJ2-5 | 15 | TRBV9 | CASSVSGSQMETQYF
TRBJ2-3 | 18 | TRBV9 | CASSPSSGTSASTDTQYF
TRBJ2-1 | 15 | TRBV9 | CASSVGLAVYNEQFF
TRBJ2-1 | 15 | TRBV5-1 | CASRSLSGAYNEQFF
TRBJ2-3 | 20 | TRBV23-1 | CASSQLRKGAFSGGADTQYF
TRBJ1-5 | 14 | TRBV28 | CASSTMGSNQPQHF
TRBJ1-6 | 15 | TRBV7-2 | CASSDTGTVDSPLHF
TRBJ1-1 | 12 | TRBV27 | CASSFGNTEAFF
TRBJ2-3 | 15 | TRBV5-1 | CASSLHVRSTDTQYF
TRBJ2-1 | 13 | TRBV5-5 | CASSFGPESEQFF
TRBJ2-7 | 15 | TRBV27 | CASSLFWDRGYEQYF
TRBJ2-2 | 14 | TRBV30 | CAYLGQGAAGELFF
TRBJ1-5 | 15 | TRBV27 | CASSLLPGPNQPQHF
TRBJ2-3 | 15 | TRBV6-1 | CASSEGPLEMDTQYF
TRBJ2-7 | 15 | TRBV4-1 | CASSQEERYTYEQYF
TRBJ1-1 | 14 | TRBV4-1 | CASSYGPMNTEAFF
TRBJ2-4 | 19 | TRBV15 | CATSRLHIGQGAGKNIQYF
TRBJ2-7 | 17 | TRBV18 | CASSPPLRDRENYEQYF
TRBJ2-3 | 14 | TRBV27 | CASSTRLDADTQYF
TRBJ2-7 | 14 | TRBV7-8 | CASSLTGGPGEQYF
TRBJ2-2 | 12 | TRBV7-9 | CASSREAGELFF
TRBJ1-2 | 15 | TRBV15 | CATSRDRETVLGYTF
TRBJ2-2 | 14 | TRBV15 | CATEGLASTGELFF
TRBJ2-1 | 17 | TRBV27 | CASRTKLADVSYNEQFF
TRBJ2-5 | 14 | TRBV30 | CAWGTGSPQETQYF
TRBJ2-3 | 15 | TRBV7-9 | CASSWDRGITDTQYF
TRBJ1-2 | 16 | TRBV5-6 | CASSGWTGQGYYGYTF
TRBJ2-1 | 15 | TRBV10-3 | CAISESSLTHNEQFF
TRBJ1-5 | 14 | TRBV2 | CASSEAPTGQPQHF
TRBJ2-3 | 14 | TRBV28 | CASGVAGDTDTQYF
TRBJ1-1 | 16 | TRBV18 | CASSPKGAGSNTEAFF
TRBJ1-1 | 16 | TRBV7-2 | CASSSVPQGVRPEAFF
TRBJ2-3 | 14 | TRBV7-2 | CASRTGLVVDTQYF
TRBJ1-1 | 13 | TRBV29-1 | CSVVAGYNTEAFF
TRBJ2-1 | 16 | TRBV6-5 | CASSYSSDSSYNEQFF
TRBJ2-1 | 16 | TRBV9 | CASSPTASGTYNEQFF
TRBJ2-1 | 16 | TRBV18 | CASSPSGTASYNEQFF
TRBJ1-2 | 14 | TRBV21-1 | CASSPMQGTYGYTF
TRBJ2-1 | 11 | TRBV29-1 | CSVDSATRKIF
TRBJ2-2 | 15 | TRBV5-1 | CASTSTGANTGELFF
TRBJ2-3 | 15 | TRBV9 | CASSTRQSGTDTQYF
TRBJ2-3 | 15 | TRBV7-9 | CASSQEDGGTDTQYF
TRBJ2-1 | 13 | TRBV29-1 | CSAAASGSNEQFF
TRBJ2-3 | 18 | TRBV4-1 | CASSQDSGTGVVTDTQYF
TRBJ2-2 | 15 | TRBV25-1 | CASSEPSEFGGELFF
TRBJ2-7 | 11 | TRBV10-3 | CATRGQYEQYF
TRBJ2-1 | 15 | TRBV2 | CASSHGAGLHNEQFF
TRBJ1-5 | 15 | TRBV19 | CARLRTAYSNQPQHF
TRBJ2-3 | 19 | TRBV9 | CASSGGGVTGRASTDTQYF
TRBJ2-1 | 17 | TRBV7-3 | CASSHSSLVGPYNEQFF
TRBJ1-4 | 14 | TRBV28 | CASSPPQNGEKLFF
TRBJ2-2 | 14 | TRBV6-5 | CASSYSIDTGELFF
TRBJ1-2 | 13 | TRBV5-4 | CASSYDKSYGYTF